These 22 T cell receptor beta chains originate from one sample sequenced in a study of T cells in narcolepsy. Libraries were prepared by immunoSEQ multiplex PCR; TCRdb keeps only in-frame clonotypes and omits some of them. The top ten clones hold around 9.6% of a sample with some 25,000 clones, 65% to 90% of them seen once. Sequenced material: memory (CD45RA-) CD4+ T cells from blood. These receptors originate from a human donor in good health.

The chain recombines TRBV5-1 with TRBJ1-4; D not certain. CDR1 and CDR2 from the germline V gene are SGHRS and YFSETQ. CDR3 length: 16 amino acids. V dropped 0 bases and J dropped 7 bases, with 16 bases sitting between them. The CDR3 DNA is TGCGCCAGCAGCTTGGCCCCAGGCGGTCAGGTTGAAAAACTGTTTTTT. This sequence encodes CASSLAPGGQVEKLFF.

The count of this clone is one. The CDR3 region has the DNA TGTGCCAGCAGCTTAGGTGGCGGCCAAGAGACCCAGTACTTC. Protein sequence: CASSLGGGQETQYF. The chain recombines TRBV7-8 with TRBJ2-5, with D hard to call. The CDR3 has 14 residues. V dropped 1 base and J dropped 1 base, with 7 bases sitting between them. Germline CDR1 is SGHVS and CDR2 is FQNEAQ.

The chain combines TRBV4-2 with TRBJ1-2, with D hard to call. CDR1 LGHNA and CDR2 YNFKEQ come from the germline V gene. This CDR3 has 13 amino acids. The V end was cut by 5 bases, the J end by 7 bases, with 14 bases between. The CDR3, as DNA: TGTGCCAGCAGCTTGGCCAGCCTCGGTGGCTACACCTTC. Translating it yields CASSLASLGGYTF.

This chain joins TRBV5-1 and TRBJ2-7; TRBD2 matches 8 bases. The V segment lost 0 bases and the J segment 9 bases; nucleotides outside the gene matches: 11. Germline V CDR1 and CDR2: SGHRS, YFSETQ. This CDR3 is 15 amino acids long. For the CDR3, the DNA is TGCGCCAGCAGCTTGGACGGTAGCGGGGCCACGGGGCAGTACTTC. It encodes CASSLDGSGATGQYF.

The V and J genes are TRBV6-5 and TRBJ1-2; unclear D gene. The germline gives CDR1 MNHEY, CDR2 SVGAGI. The CDR3 length is 14 residues. The ends were cut back, 6 bases at V and 7 bases at J, with 18 bases in the middle. This CDR3 is CASSPTVDGSGYTF. Here the CDR3 DNA reads TGTGCCAGCAGCCCCACGGTGGATGGGAGTGGCTACACCTTC.

This clone has a single count. For the CDR3, the DNA is TGCAGCTTTGGACAGGGCTACGAGCAGTACTTC. Translation: CSFGQGYEQYF. The chain uses TRBV29-1 and TRBJ2-5; 8 bases are shared with TRBD1. The J call may be mistaken, given a closer DNA end match to TRBJ2-7. This CDR3 spans 11 amino acids. Per the germline V gene, CDR1 is SQVTM and CDR2 is ANQGSEA.

This clone was counted only a few times. The rearrangement joins TRBV7-2 to TRBJ2-1; perhaps TRBD1 as D (5 bases). Germline lookup yields CDR1 SGHTA and CDR2 FQGNSA. V lost 1 base and J lost 11, with 15 bases in between. The CDR3 totals 14 residues. CDR3 residues: CASSLEIQGWKQFF. The CDR3 coding sequence is TGTGCCAGCAGCTTAGAGATCCAGGGATGGAAGCAGTTCTTC.

The V gene is TRBV4-3, the J gene TRBJ2-3; no reliable D call. Germline CDR1 reads LGHNA; CDR2 reads YSLEER. Deletions cut 1 base from V and 5 bases from J, with 13 bases between. The CDR3 has 15 residues. CDR3 protein: CASSQGLTIQDTQYF. The CDR3 DNA sequence: TGCGCCAGCAGCCAAGGTCTAACTATCCAAGATACGCAGTATTTT.

In its sample, this clone was seen once. This chain uses TRBV25-1 with TRBJ1-4; D possibly corresponds to TRBD1 (5 bases). Looked up from germline, CDR1 is MGHDK and CDR2 is SYGVNS. The CDR3 has 14 residues. The V gene lost 3 bases and the J gene lost 7 bases, with 12 bases spanning the gap. The CDR3: CASSEQGGGEKLFF. DNA for the CDR3: TGTGCCAGCAGTGAGCAGGGAGGAGGTGAAAAACTGTTTTTT.

This chain joins TRBV28 and TRBJ2-7; D remains ambiguous. The length of the CDR3 is 13 residues. Germline V gene data show CDR1 as MDHEN and CDR2 as SYDVKM. The V and J ends lost 6 bases and 5 bases respectively, with 14 bases between them. The CDR3 bases are TGTGCCAGCAGCCCCGAGTGGGTCGACGAGCAGTACTTC. It encodes CASSPEWVDEQYF.

The chain is built from TRBV7-2 and TRBJ2-5, with a tentative D call TRBD1 (5 bases). Germline-derived CDR1 and CDR2 are SGHTA and FQGNSA. Trimming removed 5 bases at V and 2 bases at J, with 12 bases between. The CDR3 loop spans 14 amino acids. The CDR3 protein is CASSQRTQQETQYF. CDR3 nucleotide sequence: TGTGCCAGCAGCCAACGGACACAGCAAGAGACCCAGTACTTC.

This chain uses TRBV7-8 with TRBJ2-1; D gene ambiguous. Trimming removed 1 base from V and 2 bases from J, with 9 bases in between. Germline-derived CDR1 and CDR2 are SGHVS and FQNEAQ. This CDR3 spans 15 amino acids. The CDR3 bases are TGTGCCAGCAGCTTAGAGTGGGATCCCTACAATGAGCAGTTCTTC. It encodes CASSLEWDPYNEQFF.

The genes are TRBV11-2 and TRBJ2-3; possibly TRBD2 for D (6 bases). Trimming shortened V by 5 bases and J by 3 bases, and 15 bases separated the two germline ends. Germline V gene sequence: CDR1 SGHAT, CDR2 FQNNGV. This CDR3 is built from 15 residues. The chain's CDR3 is CASSPLGGITDTQYF. For the CDR3, the DNA is TGTGCCAGCAGCCCTCTCGGCGGGATAACAGATACGCAGTATTTT.

The chain carries TRBV6-5 and TRBJ1-4, with D perhaps TRBD1 (6 bases). V lost 6 bases and J lost 6, with 14 bases in between. Germline V gene sequence: CDR1 MNHEY, CDR2 SVGAGI. This CDR3 has 14 amino acids. CDR3: CASRGGVAYEKLFF. CDR3 sequence (DNA): TGTGCCAGCAGGGGGGGCGTGGCCTATGAAAAACTGTTTTTT.

The J gene is TRBJ2-3, the V gene TRBV10-3; 7 nucleotides line up with TRBD1. V shed 5 bases, J shed 14 bases, and the junction held 10 bases outside the gene matches. CDR3 size: 12 residues. Germline values: CDR1 ENHRY, CDR2 SYGVKD. CDR3: CAISWIGGNPYF. The DNA for the CDR3 is TGTGCCATCAGTTGGATAGGGGGCAATCCGTATTTT.

This chain uses TRBV15 with TRBJ2-7; 7 nucleotides match TRBD1. Unmatched junction bases numbered 8, after V lost 0 bases and J lost 3 bases. The CDR3 has 16 amino acids. The germline V gene has CDR1 LNHNV and CDR2 YYDKDF (reference sequence). CDR3 region: CATSRDGWGQSYEQYF. CDR3 sequence (DNA): TGTGCCACCAGCAGAGATGGCTGGGGACAGAGCTACGAGCAGTACTTC. The variable domain in full, completed from reference TRBV15 and TRBJ2-7, reads DAMVIQNPRYQVTQFGKPVTLSCSQTLNHNVMYWYQQKSSQAPKLLFHYYDKDFNNEADTPDNFQSRRPNTSFCFLDIRSPGLGDTAMYLCATSRDGWGQSYEQYFGPGTRLTVT.

The gene calls are TRBV7-2 and TRBJ2-7, with D perhaps matching TRBD1 (5 bases). V gave up 2 bases and J gave up 1 base, with 12 bases separating them. The CDR3 extends over 15 amino acids. Germline V gene data show CDR1 as SGHTA and CDR2 as FQGNSA. This chain's CDR3 is CASSLSQGRSYEQYF. In DNA, the CDR3 is TGTGCCAGCAGCTTAAGTCAGGGAAGATCCTACGAGCAGTACTTC.

This chain uses TRBV18 with TRBJ2-5, with D perhaps given as TRBD1 or TRBD2 (5 bases each). V was clipped by 7 bases and J by 5 bases, with 17 bases between them. CDR1 KGHSH and CDR2 LQKENI come from the germline V gene. CDR3 size: 14 residues. Here the CDR3 reads CASLPGLGEETQYF. The CDR3 coding sequence is TGTGCCAGCTTACCGGGGCTAGGGGAGGAGACCCAGTACTTC.

This sequence joins TRBV11-2 and TRBJ2-3; the D is unclear. The CDR3 totals 12 residues. Trimming took 1 base from V and 4 from J, leaving 3 bases between them. Germline V CDR1 and CDR2: SGHAT, FQNNGV. This CDR3 is CASSLASDTQYF. CDR3 nucleotide sequence: TGTGCCAGCAGCTTAGCCTCAGATACGCAGTATTTT.

The chain joins TRBV7-6 to TRBJ2-2; TRBD1 matches 8 bases. The germline CDR1 and CDR2 sequences are SGHVS and FNYEAQ. V gave up 5 bases and J gave up 2 bases; unmatched junction bases: 4. The CDR3 totals 15 residues. CDR3 sequence: CASSPTGVNTGELFF. DNA for the CDR3: TGTGCCAGCAGCCCGACAGGGGTCAACACCGGGGAGCTGTTTTTT.

In the case of this clone: Other DNA sequences within the sample encode an identical CDR3. The V call is TRBV10-3, the J call TRBJ1-5; unclear D gene. Germline values: CDR1 ENHRY, CDR2 SYGVKD. The ends were cut back, 4 bases at V and 0 bases at J, with 10 bases in the middle. This CDR3 contains 15 residues. The CDR3 nucleotides read TGTGCCATCAGTGTAGGAGAGTATAGCAATCAGCCCCAGCATTTT. It codes for CAISVGEYSNQPQHF.

The chain carries TRBV14 and TRBJ2-7, with 14 bases aligning to TRBD2. Germline CDR1 is SGHDN and CDR2 is FVKESK. The CDR3 runs 15 residues. After removal of 6 bases from V and 7 bases from J, the junction contained 8 bases not matched to a gene. The DNA of the CDR3 is TGTGCCAGCAGTCGGACTAGCGGGGGGCGGGGGGAGCAGTACTTC. It codes for CASSRTSGGRGEQYF.